Below, 26 T cell receptor beta chains from the same sample are listed, as sequenced in a study of human thymus T cells. Here immunoSEQ multiplex PCR was the method, and the copy in TCRdb shows in-frame clones only, minus some. The sample lists under 150,000 clones; around 94% were seen once. Surgeons resected thymus tissue during corrective heart surgery. What was sequenced was thymus tissue. Source of these receptors: a boy younger than two with a congenital heart defect but otherwise immunologically healthy.

V gene TRBV7-2 combines with J gene TRBJ2-1, with TRBD2 matching 10 bases. This CDR3 is 15 amino acids long. Losses at the gene ends were 3 bases for V and 3 bases for J; bases not matched to a gene: 2. Germline V CDR1 and CDR2: SGHTA, FQGNSA. CDR3: CASSLLAGGYNEQFF. The DNA of the CDR3 is TGTGCCAGCAGCTTGTTAGCGGGGGGCTACAATGAGCAGTTCTTC.

The chain has TRBV9 and TRBJ2-7; 8 bases fit TRBD1. This CDR3 has 16 residues. The J segment lost 0 bases and the V segment lost 0 bases, leaving 5 bases of the junction unmatched. Germline V gene data show CDR1 as SGDLS and CDR2 as YYNGEE. CDR3 bases: TGTGCCAGCAGCGTAGGCGGGGACAGGTCCTCCTACGAGCAGTACTTC. Translation gives CASSVGGDRSSYEQYF.

This chain uses TRBV7-2 with TRBJ2-7; 7 nucleotides align to TRBD2. V was pared by 5 bases and J by 2 bases, with 15 bases of the junction left unmatched. CDR3 length equals 17 residues. Germline CDR1 and CDR2: SGHTA and FQGNSA. The CDR3 DNA is TGTGCCAGCAGCCCCGCGGCGCAACTAGCGCTGGCCTACGAGCAGTACTTC. Its protein product is CASSPAAQLALAYEQYF.

The CDR3: CASSLLTDDSPLHF. The CDR3 nucleotides read TGTGCCAGCAGTTTATTGACGGACGATTCACCCCTCCACTTT. This rearrangement joins TRBV28 to TRBJ1-6; D is ambiguous. Germline V gene sequence: CDR1 MDHEN, CDR2 SYDVKM. Trimming stripped 1 base from V and 8 bases from J, with 9 bases between. CDR3 length: 14 residues.

The genes are TRBV11-3 and TRBJ1-2; the D gene is possibly TRBD1 (6 bases). Germline V CDR1 and CDR2: SGHNT, YENEEA. CDR3 length: 14 amino acids. V gave up 6 bases and J gave up 3 bases, with 14 bases separating them. Here the CDR3 DNA reads TGTGCCAGCAGGCTACAGGGATCGGACTATGGCTACACCTTC. Its translation is CASRLQGSDYGYTF.

The gene calls are TRBV7-8 and TRBJ2-3, with 10 bases lining up with TRBD2. The J segment lost 2 bases and the V segment lost 5 bases, leaving 10 bases of the junction unmatched. The CDR3 is 17 amino acids. The germline gives CDR1 SGHVS, CDR2 FQNEAQ. In DNA, the CDR3 is TGTGCCAGCAGCGTACCTTCCCTAGCGGGGGCCACAGATACGCAGTATTTT. It specifies CASSVPSLAGATDTQYF.

The chain is built from TRBV30 and TRBJ1-5; a weak D match, TRBD1 (6 bases). Near its end, the DNA agrees better with TRBJ2-3, so the J call may be wrong. CDR1 GTSNPN and CDR2 SVGIG come from the germline V gene (reference sequence). The CDR3 contains 13 residues. The DNA of the CDR3 is TGTGCCTGGAGTGCGACCCTCGGACAGCCCCAGTATTTT. Residues: CAWSATLGQPQYF.

The V gene is TRBV7-2, the J gene TRBJ2-7; 12 positions match TRBD2. The length of the CDR3 is 18 residues. Trimming removed 7 bases from V and 7 bases from J; junction bases left unmatched: 20. The V gene's germline CDR1 is SGHTA and CDR2 FQGNSA. Here the CDR3 DNA reads TGTGCCAGCACCCCGGCCGGGCTAGCGGGGGGGCGGACGGGGGAGCAGTACTTC. This translates into CASTPAGLAGGRTGEQYF.

This clone is a singleton in its sample. The V gene is TRBV5-1, the J gene TRBJ2-3; D is tentatively TRBD1 or TRBD2 (5 bases each). The CDR3 runs 16 residues. The germline V gene has CDR1 SGHRS and CDR2 YFSETQ. The ends were cut back, 4 bases at V and 0 bases at J, with 15 bases in the middle. The CDR3 spells CASSDTGPWSTDTQYF. In nucleotides, the CDR3 is TGCGCCAGCAGCGATACGGGACCGTGGAGCACAGATACGCAGTATTTT.

The chain has TRBV6-1 and TRBJ2-7, with TRBD2 matching over 9 bases. With 8 bases clipped from V and 2 bases from J, the junction kept 7 bases outside the gene matches. The CDR3 is 14 residues long. CDR1 is MNHNS, CDR2 SASEGT, per germline. The CDR3 loop is CASLTTSGPYEQYF. The CDR3 DNA is TGTGCCAGCCTGACGACTAGCGGTCCCTACGAGCAGTACTTC.

This sequence joins TRBV30 and TRBJ2-7; 9 bases are shared with TRBD1. The trim removed 2 bases at V and 3 bases at J, leaving 2 bases unmatched. Germline values: CDR1 GTSNPN, CDR2 SVGIG (reference sequence). The CDR3 is made up of 13 amino acids. The CDR3 region is CAWSSGQGYEQYF. CDR3 DNA sequence: TGTGCCTGGAGTTCGGGACAGGGCTACGAGCAGTACTTC.

The CDR3 DNA is TGTGCCAGCGGTTCGGGCGTCGGCTATGGCTACACCTTC. Translating gives CASGSGVGYGYTF. The V call is TRBV27, the J call TRBJ1-2; no firm D call. CDR3 length equals 13 residues. CDR1 is MNHEY, CDR2 SMNVEV, per germline (reference sequence). The V and J ends lost 8 bases and 4 bases respectively, with 14 bases between them.

The chain joins TRBV7-9 to TRBJ1-2; 8 bases agree with TRBD1. With 5 bases clipped from V and 0 bases from J, the junction kept 5 bases outside the gene matches. The CDR3 contains 15 residues. The V gene's germline CDR1 is SEHNR and CDR2 FQNEAQ (reference sequence). The CDR3 DNA reads as TGTGCCAGCAGCCACCCGACAGGGGCTAACTATGGCTACACCTTC. Protein sequence: CASSHPTGANYGYTF. Based on the CDR3 plus reference TRBV7-9 and TRBJ1-2, the full variable domain is DTGVSQNPRHKITKRGQNVTFRCDPISEHNRLYWYRQTLGQGPEFLTYFQNEAQLEKSRLLSDRFSAERPKGSFSTLEIQRTEQGDSAMYLCASSHPTGANYGYTFGSGTRLTVV.

The V call is TRBV19, the J call TRBJ1-2; TRBD1 is a possible D gene (6 bases). Trimming took 3 bases from V and 8 from J, leaving 16 bases between them. There are 14 residues in the CDR3. Germline V gene sequence: CDR1 LNHDA, CDR2 SQIVND (reference sequence). The CDR3 sequence is CASSMAGESGGYTF. Written as DNA, the CDR3 is TGTGCCAGTAGTATGGCAGGGGAATCGGGAGGCTACACCTTC.

This clone was recorded a few times. The rearrangement joins TRBV30 to TRBJ2-1; D unclear. This CDR3 region has 15 residues. Germline V gives CDR1 GTSNPN, CDR2 SVGIG (reference sequence). V lost 0 bases and J lost 0, with 9 bases in between. CDR3 residues: CAWSVPQSSYNEQFF. DNA of the CDR3: TGTGCCTGGAGTGTACCCCAGAGCTCCTACAATGAGCAGTTCTTC.

The rearrangement links TRBV5-5 to TRBJ1-6; TRBD1 might be the D (5 bases). The V end lost 0 bases, the J end lost 5 bases, and 9 bases lay between the germline ends. Germline CDR1 reads SGHKS; CDR2 reads YYEKEE (reference sequence). There are 15 residues in the CDR3. DNA for the CDR3: TGTGCCAGCAGCTTGGACAGGACCGATAATTCACCCCTCCACTTT. Translated: CASSLDRTDNSPLHF.

The V call is TRBV6-1, the J call TRBJ2-1; unclear D gene. Germline loops: CDR1 MNHNS, CDR2 SASEGT. The CDR3 spans 19 residues. V lost 3 bases and J 9 bases, leaving 30 bases between the germline ends. DNA for the CDR3: TGTGCCAGCAGTGATGTAAAACGGTTTGACAATCCTCGATTCGGTGAGCAGTTCTTC. Translating gives CASSDVKRFDNPRFGEQFF.

This sequence joins TRBV19 and TRBJ1-1, with no clear D. V was shortened by 4 bases and J by 4 bases, with 7 bases between the two germline ends. The CDR3 runs to 12 residues. CDR1 and CDR2 from the germline V gene are LNHDA and SQIVND (reference sequence). The CDR3 loop reads CASSTRSTEAFF. The CDR3 DNA follows: TGTGCCAGTAGTACAAGGAGCACTGAAGCTTTCTTT.

In its sample, this clone was seen once. The chain recombines TRBV4-2 with TRBJ1-1; D gene uncertain. Germline loops: CDR1 LGHNA, CDR2 YNFKEQ. The CDR3 length is 15 residues. With 0 bases removed from V and 3 bases from J, the gap between germline ends came to 11 bases. CDR3 sequence: CASSQDRHGDTEAFF. DNA of the CDR3: TGTGCCAGCAGCCAAGATCGGCATGGGGACACTGAAGCTTTCTTT.

The gene calls are TRBV11-3 and TRBJ2-1; 8 positions match TRBD2. The V segment lost 6 bases and the J segment 7 bases; nucleotides outside the gene matches: 8. The germline CDR1 and CDR2 sequences are SGHNT and YENEEA. There are 14 residues in the CDR3. The CDR3 is CASSYSGVTNEQFF. The CDR3 DNA reads as TGTGCCAGCAGTTATAGCGGGGTGACGAATGAGCAGTTCTTC.

The V gene is TRBV23-1, the J gene TRBJ2-2; D gene uncertain. TRBV23-1 is given ORF status, its function remaining uncertain. CDR3 length: 17 residues. Trimming removed 1 base from V and 7 bases from J, with 19 bases in between. CDR3 DNA sequence: TGCGCCAGCAGTCAATGGGAAGAAGACTCCTGCTACGGGGAGCTGTTTTTT. Protein sequence: CASSQWEEDSCYGELFF.

The chain recombines TRBV6-1 with TRBJ2-1; maybe TRBD2 (6 bases). This CDR3 contains 16 residues. Germline CDR1 is MNHNS and CDR2 is SASEGT. Deletions cut 2 bases from V and 8 bases from J, with 19 bases between. CDR3 DNA sequence: TGTGCCAGCAGTGAAATGCCCCGGGAGTTCAAGGATGAGCAGTTCTTC. This gives the protein CASSEMPREFKDEQFF.

The CDR3 protein is CASSFTVGLAGGRQNNEQFF. In DNA, the CDR3 is TGTGCCAGCAGCTTTACGGTGGGACTAGCGGGGGGGCGCCAAAACAATGAGCAGTTCTTC. The rearrangement joins TRBV5-4 to TRBJ2-1; 16 nucleotides align to TRBD2. This CDR3 spans 20 amino acids. Per germline, CDR1 SGHNT and CDR2 YYREEE (reference sequence). The V and J ends lost 2 bases and 5 bases, in that order; junction bases with no gene match: 13.

About this clone: At one end, the junction sequence differs from germline, possibly due to a read error. CDR3 nucleotide sequence: TGTGCCAGCAGCCAAGACCGGGACAGGCCTCGCCGGGGATTC. The encoded protein is CASSQDRDRPRRGF. The chain joins TRBV4-2 to TRBJ1-2; 8 nucleotides align to TRBD1. CDR1 is LGHNA and CDR2 is YNFKEQ in the germline V gene. The CDR3 loop spans 14 amino acids.

The gene calls are TRBV4-1 and TRBJ1-1, with a possible D match to TRBD1 (6 bases). V shed 2 bases and J shed 0 bases, with 10 bases lying between them. There are 15 residues in the CDR3. Germline loops: CDR1 MGHRA, CDR2 YSYEKL. The DNA of the CDR3 is TGCGCCAGCAGCCAAAAGACAGGCTTGAACACTGAAGCTTTCTTT. It translates to CASSQKTGLNTEAFF.

The J gene is TRBJ2-5, the V gene TRBV19; TRBD1 might be the D (5 bases). V was pared by 3 bases and J by 4 bases, with 9 bases between. Germline-derived CDR1 and CDR2 are LNHDA and SQIVND (reference sequence). The CDR3 spans 13 residues. The chain's CDR3 is CASSIGTGETQYF. In DNA, the CDR3 is TGTGCCAGTAGTATCGGCACAGGAGAGACCCAGTACTTC.